This T cell receptor (beta chain) derives from a study of cytomegalovirus exposure and HLA in healthy donors. Study results and caveats: As a later analysis showed, a missense DCLRE1C variant was linked to trimming of TCR beta V- and J-genes. Most of the CMV-associated TCR beta chains (in a later analysis) appeared to be HLA-restricted. Likely technical artifact: a cluster of highly shared sequence variants.

Worth noting for this clone: As yet, its antigen is unknown.

The donors (healthy individuals) were bone marrow donors. The study ran its PCR with 60 Vbeta and 13 Jbeta primers. Method: immunoSEQ multiplex PCR; TCRdb's copy keeps in-frame clones and lacks some. The data hold roughly 120,000 clones, with about 73% observed a single time. Sequencing was done on a sample of PBMCs. This clonotype was obtained from a woman in her fifties or sixties in good health and CMV-seropositive.

CDR3 sequence (DNA): TGTGCCAGAAGTCATGGGACAGGGAGAAACGAGCAGTACTTC. As protein: CARSHGTGRNEQYF. This rearrangement joins TRBV5-3 to TRBJ2-7; 9 bases line up with TRBD1. TRBV5-3 is an ORF for which the function is uncertain. Losses at the gene ends were 5 bases for V and 5 bases for J; bases not matched to a gene: 8. The CDR3 totals 14 residues.